One and the same sample provided the 29 T cell receptor beta chains below, sequenced in a study of blood T cell repertoires in COVID-19. Some clones are missing from TCRdb's copy, which holds only in-frame ones; the method was immunoSEQ multiplex PCR. The table lists 45,000 to 60,000 clones, about 86% of them singletons. Sequenced material: peripheral blood. The receptors were gathered from an elderly man with COVID-19, enrolled during active disease.

The V call is TRBV2, the J call TRBJ1-5; 8 bases are shared with TRBD1. Germline lookup yields CDR1 SNHLY and CDR2 FYNNEI. The trim removed 5 bases at V and 5 bases at J, leaving 8 bases unmatched. The CDR3 extends over 15 amino acids. The DNA for the CDR3 is TGTGCCAGCAGTACCAGGACAGGGCAGGATCAGCCCCAGCATTTT. Translated, it gives CASSTRTGQDQPQHF.

The V call is TRBV18, the J call TRBJ1-2; D gene ambiguous. Per the germline V gene, CDR1 is KGHSH and CDR2 is LQKENI. Trimming stripped 3 bases from V and 2 bases from J, with 10 bases between. This CDR3 is 14 amino acids long. The CDR3, as DNA: TGTGCCAGCTCACCCGAGGGCCGGAACTATGGCTACACCTTC. Translation gives CASSPEGRNYGYTF. Drawing the rest from reference TRBV18 and TRBJ1-2, the complete variable domain is NAGVMQNPRHLVRRRGQEARLRCSPMKGHSHVYWYRQLPEEGLKFMVYLQKENIIDESGMPKERFSAEFPKEGPSILRIQQVVRGDSAAYFCASSPEGRNYGYTFGSGTRLTVV.

The chain recombines TRBV5-4 with TRBJ2-3, with 9 bases aligning to TRBD2. V was clipped by 2 bases and J by 5 bases; unmatched bases: 9. The CDR3 runs to 16 residues. CDR1 SGHNT and CDR2 YYREEE come from the germline V gene (reference sequence). The CDR3 sequence: CASSFGPSGEQDTQYF. The CDR3 DNA follows: TGTGCCAGCAGCTTTGGGCCTAGCGGGGAACAAGATACGCAGTATTTT. Complete variable domain (other parts from reference TRBV5-4 and TRBJ2-3): ETGVTQSPTHLIKTRGQQVTLRCSSQSGHNTVSWYQQALGQGPQFIFQYYREEENGRGNFPPRFSGLQFPNYSSELNVNALELDDSALYLCASSFGPSGEQDTQYFGPGTRLTVL.

V gene TRBV6-2 or TRBV6-3 combines with J gene TRBJ2-1; possibly TRBD2 for D (6 bases). Trimming took 0 bases from V and 0 from J, leaving 12 bases between them. Germline-derived CDR1 and CDR2 are MNHEY and SVGEGT. The CDR3 spans 17 residues. CDR3 nucleotide sequence: TGTGCCAGCAGTTACTCGATGGCGGGGAGCTCCTACAATGAGCAGTTCTTC. Its protein is CASSYSMAGSSYNEQFF.

The rearrangement links TRBV7-8 to TRBJ2-5, with TRBD2 matching 10 bases. The ends lost 1 base at V and 5 bases at J; junction bases unmatched: 7. CDR1 and CDR2 (germline): SGHVS, FQNEAQ. The CDR3 consists of 16 residues. The CDR3, as DNA: TGTGCCAGCAGCTTAGGAGCGGGAGGGCCCCGGGAGACCCAGTACTTC. Protein: CASSLGAGGPRETQYF. The entire variable domain, with the rest obtained from reference TRBV7-8 and TRBJ2-5, is as follows: GAGVSQSPRYKVAKRGQDVALRCDPISGHVSLFWYQQALGQGPEFLTYFQNEAQLDKSGLPSDRFFAERPEGSVSTLKIQRTQQEDSAVYLCASSLGAGGPRETQYFGPGTRLLVL.

The chain joins TRBV7-2 to TRBJ1-3, with no clear D. This CDR3 is 15 amino acids long. Trimming shortened V by 2 bases and J by 2 bases, and 10 bases separated the two germline ends. Germline V gene data show CDR1 as SGHTA and CDR2 as FQGNSA. In nucleotides, the CDR3 is TGTGCCAGCAGCTTACCTCCGGGGACTGGAAACACCATATATTTT. The encoded protein is CASSLPPGTGNTIYF.

The table lists this clone with a count of one. V gene TRBV5-4 combines with J gene TRBJ2-7, with 10 nucleotides matching TRBD2. Per the germline V gene, CDR1 is SGHNT and CDR2 is YYREEE (reference sequence). Trimming at V came to 0 bases and at J to 2 bases, leaving 5 bases not matched to a gene. This CDR3 is built from 16 residues. CDR3 loop: CASSLGGAGGAYEQYF. The CDR3 coding sequence is TGTGCCAGCAGCTTGGGGGGAGCGGGGGGGGCCTACGAGCAGTACTTC.

The rearrangement joins TRBV5-5 to TRBJ2-1, with 9 nucleotides matching TRBD2. Trimming cost V 2 bases and J 7 bases; bases outside gene matches: 7. This CDR3 spans 15 amino acids. Looked up from germline, CDR1 is SGHKS and CDR2 is YYEKEE (reference sequence). The CDR3 sequence is CASSFGLAGLNEQFF. CDR3 DNA: TGTGCCAGCAGCTTTGGTCTAGCGGGGTTAAATGAGCAGTTCTTC.

This clone has only a few counts. The genes are TRBV7-8 and TRBJ2-7; a weak D match, TRBD2 (5 bases). The germline V and J ends were trimmed by 5 bases and 7 bases, with 12 bases remaining between them. Per germline, CDR1 SGHVS and CDR2 FQNEAQ. This CDR3 comprises 12 residues. DNA for the CDR3: TGTGCCAGCAGCCCGGAGCGAGGGGAGCAGTACGTC. Its protein is CASSPERGEQYV.

CDR3 DNA: TGTGCCAGCAGCTTAACGGGGAGCTCCTACGAGCAGTACTTC. It encodes CASSLTGSSYEQYF. This chain connects TRBV5-5 to TRBJ2-7; D is possibly TRBD2 (5 bases). Germline lookup yields CDR1 SGHKS and CDR2 YYEKEE (reference sequence). The V and J ends lost 2 bases and 0 bases respectively, with 9 bases between them. This CDR3 is built from 14 residues. Combining the CDR3 with reference TRBV5-5 and TRBJ2-7 gives the whole variable domain DAGVTQSPTHLIKTRGQQVTLRCSPISGHKSVSWYQQVLGQGPQFIFQYYEKEERGRGNFPDRFSARQFPNYSSELNVNALLLGDSALYLCASSLTGSSYEQYFGPGTRLTVT.

CDR3 sequence (DNA): TGTGCCACCAGTGATCCCCGGGGTTCCGGCACTGAAGCTTTCTTT. Its protein is CATSDPRGSGTEAFF. This chain links TRBV24-1 with TRBJ1-1; D unresolved. The CDR3 sequence is 15 residues long. Trimming left V 3 bases short and J 4 bases short, with 14 bases between. Germline V CDR1 and CDR2: KGHDR, SFDVKD.

The chain links TRBV2 to TRBJ2-5, with 11 bases lining up with TRBD1. V lost 6 bases, J lost 4 bases, and 4 bases stayed unmatched. This CDR3 contains 14 residues. Germline V lookup: CDR1 SNHLY, CDR2 FYNNEI. CDR3 loop: CASRRGQGAETQYF. CDR3 DNA sequence: TGTGCCAGCAGAAGAGGACAGGGGGCAGAGACCCAGTACTTC.

The genes are TRBV15 and TRBJ2-1; tentatively, D is TRBD2 (6 bases). The CDR3 is 13 amino acids. The germline CDR1 and CDR2 sequences are LNHNV and YYDKDF (reference sequence). V was pared by 1 base and J by 8 bases, with 9 bases between. The CDR3 nucleotides are TGTGCCACCAGCAGAGCGGGAGAGGATGAGCAGTTCTTC. Its translation is CATSRAGEDEQFF.

This sequence joins TRBV7-9 and TRBJ1-5; D may be TRBD1 (5 bases). Germline V lookup: CDR1 SEHNR, CDR2 FQNEAQ (reference sequence). CDR3 length: 17 amino acids. Trimming removed 6 bases from V and 1 base from J, with 19 bases in between. Here the CDR3 DNA reads TGTGCCAGCAGTAGGGGCGGGGCGGGGATGAGCAATCAGCCCCAGCATTTT. Its protein product is CASSRGGAGMSNQPQHF.

The chain combines TRBV7-9 with TRBJ1-2; D is unresolved. V lost 4 bases and J 0 bases, leaving 12 bases between the germline ends. This CDR3 contains 15 residues. Germline lookup yields CDR1 SEHNR and CDR2 FQNEAQ (reference sequence). The CDR3 here is CASSSVGGPNYGYTF. CDR3 bases: TGTGCCAGCAGCTCTGTAGGCGGCCCTAACTATGGCTACACCTTC.

V usage is TRBV4-1 and J usage is TRBJ1-5, with D maybe TRBD1 (5 bases). CDR1 and CDR2 (germline): MGHRA, YSYEKL. This CDR3 has 15 amino acids. V lost 4 bases, J lost 2 bases, and 12 bases lay in between. The CDR3 sequence is CASSLGGGGNQPQHF. The CDR3 DNA reads as TGCGCCAGCAGCCTTGGGGGAGGGGGCAATCAGCCCCAGCATTTT.

V gene TRBV7-6 combines with J gene TRBJ1-3, with a weak D call TRBD1 (5 bases). The CDR3 covers 16 residues. Trimming cost V 1 base and J 0 bases, with 10 bases left between them. Germline CDR1 is SGHVS and CDR2 is FNYEAQ. The CDR3 loop is CASSLGQLSSGNTIYF. In DNA, the CDR3 is TGTGCCAGCAGCTTAGGACAGCTCAGCTCTGGAAACACCATATATTTT.

This chain uses TRBV7-9 with TRBJ1-2; TRBD1 might be the D (6 bases). Germline assignment: CDR1 SEHNR and CDR2 FQNEAQ (reference sequence). The CDR3 extends over 14 amino acids. Trimming took 0 bases from V and 4 from J, leaving 9 bases between them. The CDR3 reads CASSLAGQPYGYTF. For the CDR3, the DNA is TGTGCCAGCAGCTTAGCCGGACAGCCCTATGGCTACACCTTC.

The gene calls are TRBV19 and TRBJ2-5; TRBD2 is a possible D gene (6 bases). V gave up 10 bases and J gave up 4 bases, with 16 bases separating them. The CDR3 is 13 residues long. CDR1 and CDR2 from the germline V gene are LNHDA and SQIVND (reference sequence). The CDR3 DNA reads as TGTGCCACCACCGGAGTGGGGGGAGAGACCCAGTACTTC. Encoded protein: CATTGVGGETQYF.

The chain recombines TRBV28 with TRBJ1-3; unclear D gene. This CDR3 has 14 amino acids. Trimming removed 5 bases at V and 9 bases at J, with 17 bases between. Germline CDR1 is MDHEN and CDR2 is SYDVKM. CDR3 protein: CASSPPGVRTTIYF. CDR3 DNA: TGTGCCAGCAGTCCCCCCGGGGTTCGGACCACCATATATTTT.

This clone was counted a few times. CDR3 coding DNA: TGTGCCAGCAGCAGCGGTTACAGAGCTTTCTTT. Translation: CASSSGYRAFF. V is TRBV5-6 and J is TRBJ1-1; D is unclear. The CDR3 totals 11 residues. Germline CDR1 is SGHDT and CDR2 is YYEEEE. V was pared by 4 bases and J by 10 bases, with 11 bases between.

The chain uses TRBV10-3 and TRBJ1-1; D remains unclear. There are 15 residues in the CDR3. Trimming left V 0 bases short and J 4 bases short, with 12 bases between. Germline values: CDR1 ENHRY, CDR2 SYGVKD. The CDR3: CAISESTGEATEAFF. CDR3 in DNA: TGTGCCATCAGTGAGTCGACCGGGGAGGCCACTGAAGCTTTCTTT.

This clone was observed a single time. The V gene is TRBV5-1, the J gene TRBJ1-1; the match to TRBD1 covers 9 bases. This CDR3 is 19 amino acids long. The V gene end was trimmed by 3 bases and the J gene end by 4 bases; junction bases not matched to a gene: 19. The germline gives CDR1 SGHRS, CDR2 YFSETQ. The CDR3: CASSYSQGARETVSTEAFF. DNA of the CDR3: TGCGCCAGCAGCTATTCACAGGGGGCAAGGGAGACGGTTAGCACTGAAGCTTTCTTT.

This rearrangement joins TRBV5-4 to TRBJ1-2, with TRBD1 matching over 7 bases. There are 15 residues in the CDR3. With V trimmed by 1 base and J by 0 bases, 3 bases remained unmatched. Germline V gene lookup returns CDR1 SGHNT and CDR2 YYREEE (reference sequence). Written as DNA, the CDR3 is TGTGCCAGCAGCTTGCTACAGGGGCCTAACTATGGCTACACCTTC. It is translated as CASSLLQGPNYGYTF.

The chain carries TRBV28 and TRBJ2-6; 7 bases map to TRBD1. The germline V gene encodes CDR1 MDHEN and CDR2 SYDVKM. CDR3 length equals 19 residues. V gave up 5 bases and J gave up 1 base; unmatched junction bases: 14. CDR3 protein: CASSPRQGRLYSGANVLTF. The CDR3 DNA reads as TGTGCCAGCAGTCCCAGACAGGGCCGGCTGTATTCTGGGGCCAACGTCCTGACTTTC.

The chain couples TRBV9 to TRBJ1-2, with D possibly being TRBD1 (6 bases). CDR1 and CDR2 from the germline V gene are SGDLS and YYNGEE. The CDR3 sequence is 16 residues long. V gave up 6 bases and J gave up 3 bases, with 21 bases separating them. The CDR3 DNA reads as TGTGCCAGCACCTCGGGGGAGGGGGGAACCCACTATGGCTACACCTTC. Translation gives CASTSGEGGTHYGYTF.

This clone appeared once. CDR3 coding DNA: TGCGCCAGCAGCTCCGGATACAGGGGAAACACTGAAGCTTTCTTT. Its translation is CASSSGYRGNTEAFF. The chain employs TRBV5-1 and TRBJ1-1; 7 nucleotides agree with TRBD1. V was clipped by 3 bases and J by 2 bases; unmatched bases: 7. Looked up from germline, CDR1 is SGHRS and CDR2 is YFSETQ. The CDR3 has 15 residues.

This clone was found a few times. V usage is TRBV2 and J usage is TRBJ1-2; 8 positions match TRBD1. CDR1 and CDR2 from the germline V gene are SNHLY and FYNNEI. After removal of 6 bases from V and 5 bases from J, the junction contained 8 bases not matched to a gene. The CDR3 loop spans 14 amino acids. The CDR3 is CASSQGAQGYGYTF. In DNA, the CDR3 is TGTGCCAGCAGCCAGGGGGCTCAGGGATATGGCTACACCTTC.

In its sample, this clone was seen once. This sequence joins TRBV5-1 and TRBJ1-1, with 8 bases aligning to TRBD1. The CDR3 runs 15 residues. In germline, CDR1 is SGHRS, CDR2 YFSETQ. With V trimmed by 2 bases and J by 2 bases, 5 bases remained unmatched. This chain's CDR3 is CASSFDGQGNTEAFF. Written as DNA, the CDR3 is TGCGCCAGCAGCTTTGACGGACAGGGAAACACTGAAGCTTTCTTT.